This TCR beta chain was retrieved from a study of graft-versus-host responses after intestinal transplantation. Study-level background: Multivisceral, liver-intestinal, or isolated intestinal transplants were given to recipients.

Assay: immunoSEQ multiplex PCR; the TCRdb copy retains only in-frame clones and omits some. The sample gives around 100,000 clones, about 92% of which show up once; roughly 1% is in the top ten. The CDR3 loop spans 16 amino acids. Germline CDR1 and CDR2: MDHEN and SYDVKM. The germline V and J ends were trimmed by 4 bases and 1 base, with 15 bases remaining between them. Worth noting for this clone: Its specificity is not known.

This chain uses TRBV28 with TRBJ2-3, with a weak D call TRBD2 (5 bases). Sequenced material: unstimulated CD8+ T cells sorted from spleen or lymph node cells, taken before transplant. This clonotype originated in a human donor who was the organ donor for an intestinal transplant. The CDR3: CASSSPFVRGTDTQYF. CDR3 coding DNA: TGTGCCAGCAGTTCACCTTTTGTGAGGGGCACAGATACGCAGTATTTT.